Below are 23 T cell receptor beta chains sequenced from a single sample in a study of blood T cells in healthy people across ages (dated by TCRdb to between 2014 and 2016). Library preparation was by 5' RACE. TCRdb lists the instrument as Illumina HiSeq 2500. A second about 6 to 11 cycle PCR used a sample-barcoded 5' primer and a J-beta primer mix. Clones were called with MiXCR by TCRdb after fastp trimmed the public reads at Q25, and only in-frame beta chains were retained. CDR3 protein sequences are deduplicated, and each keeps its most common genes and DNA. Here the sample has some 750,000 distinct CDR3 sequences; about 20% occur a single time. The ten largest clones represent 20% to 25% of the sample. Sequencing was performed on blood. The receptors were gathered from a man between 65 and 80 years old in good health.

The table lists this clonotype with a few counts. The V gene is TRBV10-3, the J gene TRBJ2-3; TRBD2 aligns across 14 bases. Germline CDR1 reads ENHRY; CDR2 reads SYGVKD. Unmatched junction bases numbered 4, after V lost 6 bases and J lost 2 bases. This CDR3 comprises 16 residues. In DNA form, the CDR3 reads TGTGCCATCAGCCTGGGACTAGCGGGGGACACAGATACGCAGTATTTT. Amino acids: CAISLGLAGDTDTQYF.

This chain links TRBV20-1 with TRBJ2-3, with 11 bases identical to TRBD2. The CDR3 spans 14 residues. With V trimmed by 3 bases and J by 1 base, 0 bases remained unmatched. Germline V gene lookup returns CDR1 DFQATT and CDR2 SNEGSKA (reference sequence). CDR3 amino acids: CSARTSGGTDTQYF. Written as DNA, the CDR3 is TGCAGTGCTAGGACTAGCGGGGGCACAGATACGCAGTATTTT.

This rearrangement joins TRBV27 to TRBJ2-7; perhaps TRBD2 as D (6 bases). The CDR3 runs to 15 residues. V shed 5 bases and J shed 2 bases, with 16 bases lying between them. Germline CDR1 MNHEY, CDR2 SMNVEV (reference sequence). The CDR3 DNA is TGTGCCAGCAGTCCGCGGGGAAGCGGACCCTACGAGCAGTACGTC. It codes for CASSPRGSGPYEQYV.

The table lists this clonotype with a count of one. V gene TRBV15 combines with J gene TRBJ2-3; weak D call: TRBD1 (6 bases). The V gene lost 7 bases and the J gene lost 4 bases, with 15 bases spanning the gap. Per germline, CDR1 LNHNV and CDR2 YYDKDF (reference sequence). CDR3 length: 14 residues. The DNA of the CDR3 is TGTGCCACCAAACTAGGGGGTTCAGCAGATACGCAGTATTTT. Its protein product is CATKLGGSADTQYF.

The J gene is TRBJ1-1, the V gene TRBV9, with D perhaps matching TRBD1 (5 bases). V dropped 0 bases and J dropped 6 bases, with 9 bases sitting between them. Germline V gives CDR1 SGDLS, CDR2 YYNGEE. The CDR3 totals 13 residues. This CDR3 is CASSVGGVPEAFF. CDR3 nucleotides: TGTGCCAGCAGCGTAGGAGGGGTCCCTGAAGCTTTCTTT.

The gene calls are TRBV7-2 and TRBJ2-3, with TRBD2 matching 11 bases. From germline, CDR1 is SGHTA and CDR2 FQGNSA. The CDR3 is made up of 13 amino acids. After removal of 8 bases from V and 6 bases from J, the junction contained 4 bases not matched to a gene. CDR3 nucleotide sequence: TGTGCCAGCGGAAGACTAGCGGGGGATACGCAGTATTTT. This encodes CASGRLAGDTQYF.

The chain uses TRBV6-5 and TRBJ1-5; D call uncertain. V lost 6 bases, J lost 0 bases, and 9 bases lay in between. The CDR3 is 14 residues long. Germline V gene sequence: CDR1 MNHEY, CDR2 SVGAGI. CDR3 DNA: TGTGCCAGCAGGCCCCGGGGTAGCAATCAGCCCCAGCATTTT. Residues: CASRPRGSNQPQHF.

This rearrangement joins TRBV7-2 to TRBJ2-1; the D is unclear. CDR1 is SGHTA and CDR2 is FQGNSA in the germline V gene. The length of the CDR3 is 13 residues. Trimming took 3 bases from V and 7 from J, leaving 10 bases between them. The DNA of the CDR3 is TGTGCCAGCAGCTTGCTAGTTGTAAATGAGCAGTTCTTC. It specifies CASSLLVVNEQFF. Variable domain in full (rest from reference TRBV7-2 and TRBJ2-1): GAGVSQSPSNKVTEKGKDVELRCDPISGHTALYWYRQSLGQGLEFLIYFQGNSAPDKSGLPSDRFSAERTGGSVSTLTIQRTQQEDSAVYLCASSLLVVNEQFFGPGTRLTVL.

CDR3 sequence reads: CASSSSTGTGRYEQYV. CDR3 coding DNA: TGTGCCAGCAGTTCCTCTACCGGGACAGGGAGATACGAGCAGTACGTC. This chain joins TRBV6-2 or TRBV6-3 and TRBJ2-5; TRBD1 matches 9 bases. The J call may be wrong; the DNA end is better matched by TRBJ2-7. Germline V gives CDR1 MNHEY, CDR2 SVGEGT. The CDR3 loop spans 16 amino acids.

This clonotype was seen many times. The CDR3 sequence: CASSLGLAGAYEQYF. As DNA, the CDR3 is TGCGCCAGCAGCTTGGGACTAGCGGGGGCCTACGAGCAGTACTTC. The rearrangement joins TRBV5-1 to TRBJ2-5; 12 nucleotides agree with TRBD2. The assigned J gene may be wrong: the sequence end matches TRBJ2-7 better. The CDR3 is 15 amino acids. Germline V gene data show CDR1 as SGHRS and CDR2 as YFSETQ.

In its sample, this clonotype was seen a few times. The J gene is TRBJ2-1, the V gene TRBV12-3 or TRBV12-4; 12 bases line up with TRBD2. With V trimmed by 2 bases and J by 15 bases, 8 bases remained unmatched. This CDR3 comprises 14 residues. The CDR3 protein is CASSLLTSGGQPFF. CDR3 bases: TGTGCCAGCAGTTTACTGACTAGCGGGGGTCAACCGTTCTTC.

The chain has TRBV7-6 and TRBJ2-6; D is possibly TRBD1 (5 bases). CDR1 and CDR2 (germline): SGHVS, FNYEAQ. The CDR3 loop spans 16 amino acids. Between the trimmed V and J ends, which lost 2 bases and 2 bases, there was a span of 10 bases. Here the CDR3 reads CASSLQGTTGANVLTF. The CDR3 region has the DNA TGTGCCAGCAGCTTACAGGGTACTACTGGGGCCAACGTCCTGACTTTC. Full variable domain (missing parts from reference TRBV7-6 and TRBJ2-6): GAGVSQSPRYKVTKRGQDVALRCDPISGHVSLYWYRQALGQGPEFLTYFNYEAQQDKSGLPNDRFSAERPEGSISTLTIQRTEQRDSAMYRCASSLQGTTGANVLTFGAGSRLTVL.

The rearrangement uses TRBV20-1 and TRBJ2-7; D ambiguous. The CDR3 loop spans 12 amino acids. Between the trimmed V and J ends, which lost 2 bases and 8 bases, there was a span of 13 bases. CDR1 DFQATT and CDR2 SNEGSKA come from the germline V gene (reference sequence). The CDR3 bases are TGCAGTGCTAGACCCTCCTCGAGCAAGCAGTACTTC. This codes for CSARPSSSKQYF.

The chain recombines TRBV12-3 or TRBV12-4 with TRBJ2-3, with 8 bases aligning to TRBD2. The V segment lost 4 bases and the J segment 6 bases; nucleotides outside the gene matches: 9. The CDR3 is made up of 15 amino acids. Here the CDR3 reads CASSSMIGGRDTQYF. In nucleotides, the CDR3 is TGTGCCAGCAGTTCAATGATAGGCGGGAGGGATACGCAGTATTTT.

The rearrangement joins TRBV6-1 to TRBJ2-5; 7 bases fit TRBD2. The J call is in doubt because the DNA end fits TRBJ2-7 better. Germline V gene data show CDR1 as MNHNS and CDR2 as SASEGT. This CDR3 has 12 residues. The CDR3 loop reads CATAGEGYEQYF. In DNA, the CDR3 is TGTGCAACAGCCGGGGAGGGGTACGAGCAGTACTTC.

The V gene is TRBV10-3, the J gene TRBJ1-4, with 7 positions matching TRBD1. Germline trimming cut 4 bases from V and 4 bases from J; bases unmatched to any gene: 3. The germline CDR1 and CDR2 sequences are ENHRY and SYGVKD. The CDR3 totals 14 residues. The CDR3, as DNA: TGTGCCATCAGTGGGGGACAGAATAATGAAAAACTGTTTTTT. Translation: CAISGGQNNEKLFF.

The sample holds a few counts of this clonotype. The chain uses TRBV14 and TRBJ1-2; D remains ambiguous. V was cut by 0 bases and J by 8 bases, with 7 bases left in between. Germline V CDR1 and CDR2: SGHDN, FVKESK. The CDR3 loop spans 12 amino acids. CDR3 DNA: TGTGCCAGCAGCCAAGATTTTCGCGGCTACACCTTC. This sequence encodes CASSQDFRGYTF.

This sequence joins TRBV28 and TRBJ2-7; 9 bases match TRBD1. The J segment lost 3 bases and the V segment lost 7 bases, leaving 7 bases of the junction unmatched. The germline gives CDR1 MDHEN, CDR2 SYDVKM. This CDR3 spans 14 amino acids. The CDR3 coding sequence is TGTGCCAGCAAAACCGGGACAGGGATCTACGAGCAGTACTTC. Its translation: CASKTGTGIYEQYF.

This clonotype was detected a few times. The chain combines TRBV29-1 with TRBJ2-1; 12 bases agree with TRBD2. Germline V gene sequence: CDR1 SQVTM, CDR2 ANQGSEA. The CDR3 loop spans 16 amino acids. Germline trimming cut 2 bases from V and 7 bases from J; bases unmatched to any gene: 9. The CDR3 protein is CSVEFKVGLAGNEQFF. The CDR3 coding sequence is TGCAGCGTTGAATTCAAGGTTGGACTAGCGGGAAATGAGCAGTTCTTC.

This clonotype was seen a handful of times. CDR3 sequence (DNA): TGCAGCGTTTGCGGGACTAGCGGGGAAGAGCAGTTCTTC. Translating it yields CSVCGTSGEEQFF. The chain joins TRBV29-1 to TRBJ2-1; 13 bases align to TRBD2. Trimming cost V 5 bases and J 10 bases; bases outside gene matches: 5. Germline CDR1 SQVTM, CDR2 ANQGSEA. CDR3 length: 13 residues.

This clonotype was seen a handful of times. The chain carries TRBV27 and TRBJ2-1; 10 positions agree with TRBD1. The germline V gene has CDR1 MNHEY and CDR2 SMNVEV (reference sequence). The CDR3 has 14 amino acids. After removal of 7 bases from V and 5 bases from J, the junction contained 5 bases not matched to a gene. CDR3: CASTGTGDHNEQFF. DNA for the CDR3: TGTGCCAGCACCGGGACAGGGGACCACAATGAGCAGTTCTTC.

The chain combines TRBV3-1 with TRBJ1-2; D unclear. Germline V CDR1 and CDR2: LGHDT, YNNKEL (reference sequence). The CDR3 is 13 amino acids. Trimming left V 4 bases short and J 4 bases short, with 10 bases between. This chain's CDR3 is CASSPPLGYGYTF. The DNA for the CDR3 is TGTGCCAGCAGCCCCCCCCTTGGCTATGGCTACACCTTC.

This clonotype was seen only a few times. One junction end disagrees with the germline gene, perhaps due to a read error. This rearrangement joins TRBV4-2 to TRBJ2-3, with D possibly TRBD2 on 6 matching bases. From germline, CDR1 is LGHNA and CDR2 YNFKEQ. CDR3 size: 15 residues. CDR3 loop: CASSLQAGSTGTQYF. The CDR3 DNA reads TGTGCCAGCAGCCTGCAGGCGGGGAGCACAGGTACGCAGTATTTT.